These 27 T cell receptor beta chains share one sample of origin, sequenced in a study of blood T cell repertoires in COVID-19. Measured with immunoSEQ multiplex PCR; TCRdb has only the in-frame clones, and not every one. This sample has about 140,000 clones; roughly 88% occur once, and the top ten carry 1.5%. Sequenced sample: peripheral blood. The receptors were gathered from an older woman with acute or convalescent COVID-19.

The genes are TRBV7-9 and TRBJ2-7; possible D gene TRBD1, 5 bases. The CDR3 is made up of 13 amino acids. Germline assignment: CDR1 SEHNR and CDR2 FQNEAQ (reference sequence). V was pared by 6 bases and J by 4 bases, with 13 bases between. The CDR3 region has the DNA TGTGCCAGCAGTCGCGACCCAGGGTACGAGCAGTACTTC. It translates to CASSRDPGYEQYF.

The rearrangement joins TRBV9 to TRBJ1-5, with D possibly being TRBD1 (5 bases). CDR1 is SGDLS, CDR2 YYNGEE, per germline. The CDR3 has 17 residues. The germline V and J ends were trimmed by 0 bases and 3 bases, with 16 bases remaining between them. CDR3 sequence (DNA): TGTGCCAGCAGCGTAGTGTGGGGGGGGGAATTCAATCAGCCCCAGCATTTT. The encoded protein is CASSVVWGGEFNQPQHF.

This chain uses TRBV19 with TRBJ1-3; D remains ambiguous. This CDR3 has 16 residues. V lost 7 bases and J 1 base, leaving 17 bases between the germline ends. Germline values: CDR1 LNHDA, CDR2 SQIVND (reference sequence). CDR3 residues: CASKNSRGWSGNTIYF. For the CDR3, the DNA is TGTGCCAGTAAGAACTCCCGAGGGTGGTCTGGAAACACCATATATTTT.

In this sample, this clone turned up once. V usage is TRBV6-4 and J usage is TRBJ1-2; unclear D gene. Trimming removed 4 bases from V and 1 base from J, with 10 bases in between. The CDR3 sequence is 14 residues long. Germline lookup yields CDR1 MRHNA and CDR2 SNTAGT. The CDR3, as DNA: TGTGCCAGCAGTGCAGAAGGGAGTAACTATGGCTACACCTTC. Its translation is CASSAEGSNYGYTF.

This chain uses TRBV3-1 (or the pseudogene TRBV3-2) with TRBJ1-1, with D possibly TRBD1 on 5 matching bases. Germline CDR1 LGHDT, CDR2 YNNKEL (reference sequence). This CDR3 contains 15 residues. V was shortened by 1 base and J by 5 bases, with 14 bases between the two germline ends. The CDR3 nucleotides are TGTGCCAGCAGCCAAGTTGGGGGGGGAGGGACTGAAGCTTTCTTT. Translated, it gives CASSQVGGGGTEAFF.

The rearrangement links TRBV7-8 to TRBJ2-3; D perhaps matches TRBD2 (6 bases). This CDR3 region has 13 residues. Looked up from germline, CDR1 is SGHVS and CDR2 is FQNEAQ. Trimming stripped 4 bases from V and 6 bases from J, with 11 bases between. CDR3 sequence (DNA): TGTGCCAGCAGCTATACGGGAGACGATACGCAGTATTTT. Translation gives CASSYTGDDTQYF. Full variable domain (remainder filled in from reference TRBV7-8 and TRBJ2-3): GAGVSQSPRYKVAKRGQDVALRCDPISGHVSLFWYQQALGQGPEFLTYFQNEAQLDKSGLPSDRFFAERPEGSVSTLKIQRTQQEDSAVYLCASSYTGDDTQYFGPGTRLTVL.

V usage is TRBV28 and J usage is TRBJ1-5; D unclear. Germline CDR1 MDHEN, CDR2 SYDVKM. This CDR3 has 12 amino acids. V was pared by 7 bases and J by 0 bases, with 4 bases between. Written as DNA, the CDR3 is TGTGCCAGCACCATTAGCAATCAGCCCCAGCATTTT. Protein product: CASTISNQPQHF.

In this sample, this clone turned up a few times. The rearrangement uses TRBV6-2 or TRBV6-3 and TRBJ2-7, with 7 bases that match TRBD1. This CDR3 is built from 15 residues. V was pared by 6 bases and J by 2 bases, with 10 bases of the junction left unmatched. The V gene's germline CDR1 is MNHEY and CDR2 SVGEGT. The CDR3 DNA reads as TGTGCCAGCAGCCAAGCAGGGGGTATCACCTACGAGCAGTACTTC. Protein: CASSQAGGITYEQYF.

The chain uses TRBV7-2 and TRBJ1-5; 9 bases align to TRBD1. Germline V gene sequence: CDR1 SGHTA, CDR2 FQGNSA. The CDR3 contains 16 residues. J lost 6 bases, V lost 5 bases, and 11 bases had no gene match. Here the CDR3 reads CASSPPAGQGTQPQHF. The DNA of the CDR3 is TGTGCCAGCAGCCCCCCAGCGGGACAGGGTACTCAGCCCCAGCATTTT.

V usage is TRBV5-1 and J usage is TRBJ2-3; D call uncertain. Trimming stripped 0 bases from V and 3 bases from J, with 14 bases between. CDR1 is SGHRS, CDR2 YFSETQ, per germline. The CDR3 runs to 16 residues. CDR3 protein: CASSLEPNPLTDTQYF. CDR3 coding DNA: TGCGCCAGCAGCTTGGAGCCCAACCCCCTTACAGATACGCAGTATTTT. Full variable domain (outside the CDR3, taken from reference TRBV5-1 and TRBJ2-3): KAGVTQTPRYLIKTRGQQVTLSCSPISGHRSVSWYQQTPGQGLQFLFEYFSETQRNKGNFPGRFSGRQFSNSRSEMNVSTLELGDSALYLCASSLEPNPLTDTQYFGPGTRLTVL.

J is TRBJ1-5 and V is TRBV19, with a tentative D call TRBD1 (6 bases). The V gene's germline CDR1 is LNHDA and CDR2 SQIVND (reference sequence). Deletions cut 5 bases from V and 0 bases from J, with 17 bases between. The CDR3 is 17 amino acids. The CDR3 nucleotides are TGTGCCAGTAGTCCCCGGGGGGCGGGGTATAGCAATCAGCCCCAGCATTTT. Translating it yields CASSPRGAGYSNQPQHF.

In nucleotides, the CDR3 is TGTGCCAGCACCAGGGGAACTGAAGCTTTCTTT. Residues: CASTRGTEAFF. The chain uses TRBV28 and TRBJ1-1; maybe TRBD1 (6 bases). Germline CDR1 and CDR2: MDHEN and SYDVKM. With 7 bases removed from V and 5 bases from J, the gap between germline ends came to 8 bases. The CDR3 is 11 amino acids.

The CDR3 DNA follows: TGTGCCAGCAGCGTAGGATGGAGTGGTGGCTACACCTTC. Protein sequence: CASSVGWSGGYTF. The rearrangement uses TRBV9 and TRBJ1-2; D gene unclear. Germline lookup yields CDR1 SGDLS and CDR2 YYNGEE. The CDR3 is 13 amino acids. V was trimmed by 0 bases and J by 7 bases, leaving 10 bases between them.

V gene TRBV6-1 combines with J gene TRBJ2-7, with 7 bases matching TRBD2. V shed 1 base and J 3 bases; nucleotides not matched to a gene: 9. CDR1 and CDR2 (germline): MNHNS, SASEGT. The CDR3 is 16 residues long. DNA for the CDR3: TGTGCCAGCAGTGAAGGGGAGGGAGTATCGGTCTACGAGCAGTACTTC. Translating it yields CASSEGEGVSVYEQYF.

This clone was counted only a few times. The chain joins TRBV19 to TRBJ1-1; 8 bases fit TRBD1. V lost 10 bases and J lost 0; bases outside the gene matches: 4. CDR3 length: 13 amino acids. CDR1 and CDR2 from the germline V gene are LNHDA and SQIVND (reference sequence). The CDR3 reads CATQDRVNTEAFF. For the CDR3, the DNA is TGTGCCACCCAGGACAGGGTGAACACTGAAGCTTTCTTT.

This chain links TRBV7-2 with TRBJ1-4; D might be TRBD1 (6 bases). Germline values: CDR1 SGHTA, CDR2 FQGNSA. There are 15 residues in the CDR3. V was pared by 1 base and J by 4 bases, with 10 bases between. CDR3 in DNA: TGTGCCAGCAGCTTAGTACAGGGCTTTAATGAAAAACTGTTTTTT. This codes for CASSLVQGFNEKLFF. The variable domain in full, completed from reference TRBV7-2 and TRBJ1-4, reads GAGVSQSPSNKVTEKGKDVELRCDPISGHTALYWYRQSLGQGLEFLIYFQGNSAPDKSGLPSDRFSAERTGGSVSTLTIQRTQQEDSAVYLCASSLVQGFNEKLFFGSGTQLSVL.

This clone was recorded once. This chain uses TRBV25-1 with TRBJ2-7; 7 nucleotides agree with TRBD2. The CDR3 extends over 14 amino acids. The ends lost 5 bases at V and 2 bases at J; junction bases unmatched: 6. The germline V gene encodes CDR1 MGHDK and CDR2 SYGVNS. The CDR3 loop reads CASSLTGLTYEQYF. The CDR3 region has the DNA TGTGCCAGCAGTTTAACGGGACTAACCTACGAGCAGTACTTC.

The chain is built from TRBV19 and TRBJ1-3; 9 bases line up with TRBD1. The CDR3 consists of 17 residues. CDR1 LNHDA and CDR2 SQIVND come from the germline V gene (reference sequence). The ends lost 8 bases at V and 4 bases at J; junction bases unmatched: 15. The chain's CDR3 is CASYLKGPGQGGNTIYF. The CDR3 region has the DNA TGTGCCAGTTACCTGAAAGGACCGGGACAGGGAGGAAACACCATATATTTT.

This clone was picked up a small number of times. The chain combines TRBV7-9 with TRBJ1-6; D is ambiguous. The V end was cut by 1 base, the J end by 4 bases, with 5 bases between. Germline V lookup: CDR1 SEHNR, CDR2 FQNEAQ (reference sequence). The CDR3 is 14 amino acids. CDR3 sequence (DNA): TGTGCCAGCAGCTTAGGCAGTTATAATTCACCCCTCCACTTT. Translation gives CASSLGSYNSPLHF. The whole variable domain, filled in from reference TRBV7-9 and TRBJ1-6, reads DTGVSQNPRHKITKRGQNVTFRCDPISEHNRLYWYRQTLGQGPEFLTYFQNEAQLEKSRLLSDRFSAERPKGSFSTLEIQRTEQGDSAMYLCASSLGSYNSPLHFGNGTRLTVT.

The chain is built from TRBV7-3 and TRBJ1-1, with TRBD1 as a possible D gene (5 bases). Trimming pared 5 bases from V and 4 bases from J, leaving 17 bases between. The CDR3 sequence is 15 residues long. Looked up from germline, CDR1 is SGHTA and CDR2 is FQGTGA. The CDR3 region is CASSPGRQGVTEAFF. CDR3 coding DNA: TGTGCCAGCAGCCCCGGGAGGCAGGGAGTCACTGAAGCTTTCTTT.

The chain carries TRBV30 and TRBJ2-3; D perhaps matches TRBD1 (6 bases). V lost 4 bases and J 5 bases, leaving 13 bases between the germline ends. The germline CDR1 and CDR2 sequences are GTSNPN and SVGIG (reference sequence). The CDR3 spans 13 residues. The CDR3 is CAWMNRAGDTQYF. DNA of the CDR3: TGTGCCTGGATGAACAGGGCAGGAGATACGCAGTATTTT.

The table lists this clone with a count of one. The rearrangement uses TRBV9 and TRBJ1-3; perhaps TRBD1 as D (6 bases). This CDR3 is 14 amino acids long. Trimming took 2 bases from V and 2 from J, leaving 8 bases between them. Germline loops: CDR1 SGDLS, CDR2 YYNGEE. CDR3 nucleotides: TGTGCCAGCAGCGTTTGGACAGCTGGAAACACCATATATTTT. This translates into CASSVWTAGNTIYF.

This clone was recorded only once. This chain joins TRBV6-5 and TRBJ1-2; D is unresolved. Germline V gene data show CDR1 as MNHEY and CDR2 as SVGAGI. The CDR3 is made up of 13 amino acids. V was clipped by 6 bases and J by 2 bases, with 10 bases between them. Here the CDR3 DNA reads TGTGCCAGCAGAACAGAAGTCAACTATGGCTACACCTTC. Translated, it gives CASRTEVNYGYTF.

The J gene is TRBJ1-6, the V gene TRBV5-1, with TRBD1 matching over 9 bases. There are 15 residues in the CDR3. Germline V gene lookup returns CDR1 SGHRS and CDR2 YFSETQ. V lost 3 bases, J lost 7 bases, and 5 bases stayed unmatched. The CDR3 spells CASSWTGQGNSPLHF. The DNA of the CDR3 is TGCGCCAGCAGCTGGACCGGACAGGGGAATTCACCCCTCCACTTT.

V usage is TRBV7-8 and J usage is TRBJ1-1; D is uncertain. The CDR3 runs to 13 residues. Between the trimmed V and J ends, which lost 2 bases and 1 base, there was a span of 5 bases. CDR1 is SGHVS and CDR2 is FQNEAQ in the germline V gene. CDR3 in DNA: TGTGCCAGCAGCTTATTTAAGAACACTGAAGCTTTCTTT. It is translated as CASSLFKNTEAFF.

The chain has TRBV6-6 and TRBJ2-7; D gene uncertain. The ends were cut back, 7 bases at V and 0 bases at J, with 10 bases in the middle. Germline assignment: CDR1 MNHNY and CDR2 SVGAGI (reference sequence). The CDR3 is 13 amino acids. CDR3 loop: CASIAPSSYEQYF. CDR3 sequence (DNA): TGTGCCAGCATCGCTCCGAGCTCCTACGAGCAGTACTTC.

V is TRBV6-5 and J is TRBJ2-5; TRBD1 aligns across 7 bases. This CDR3 spans 16 amino acids. J was trimmed by 2 bases and V by 0 bases; bases with no gene match: 6. The germline CDR1 and CDR2 sequences are MNHEY and SVGAGI. CDR3 region: CASSYSEGALQETQYF. In nucleotides, the CDR3 is TGTGCCAGCAGTTACTCCGAGGGGGCGTTGCAAGAGACCCAGTACTTC.